Listed below are T cell receptor beta chains from one sample, sequenced in a study of T cell repertoires in cytomegalovirus infection. TCRdb fed the reads into MiXCR, producing one record per CDR3 protein. The data contain 310,000 or so distinct CDR3 sequences, 15% to 20% of them singletons. Sequencing input: PBMCs. Source of these receptors: a human donor in good health (CMV status not recorded). Some clones in this sample may be carry-over from other donors' samples. The CDR3 runs from the conserved cysteine through the conserved F or W. A D gene is named only where the DNA matches it firmly. Clone size is stated in some rows and not others, as once, few, many or a class when expanded.

j_call | d_call | v_call | clone_size | cdr3_aa | cdr3_nt
TRBJ2-5 | - | TRBV7-6 | - | CASSFVGTFLETQYF | TGTGCCAGCAGCTTCGTAGGGACATTTCTGGAGACCCAGTACTTC
TRBJ1-1 | TRBD1 | TRBV24-1 | - | CATSDQRTGRITEAFF | TGTGCCACCAGTGACCAACGGACAGGGCGGATTACTGAAGCTTTCTTT
TRBJ2-1 | TRBD2 | TRBV7-3 | few | CASSPQGLAGGNNEQFF | TGTGCCAGCAGCCCCCAAGGACTAGCGGGGGGCAACAATGAGCAGTTCTTC
TRBJ1-4 | - | TRBV7-9 | few | CASSLEGDEKLFF | TGTGCCAGCAGCTTAGAGGGGGATGAAAAACTGTTTTTT
TRBJ1-1 | TRBD1 | TRBV19 | - | CASSIKGTGRTEAFF | TGTGCCAGTAGTATAAAGGGGACAGGACGCACTGAAGCTTTCTTT
TRBJ1-1 | - | TRBV10-3 | - | CAISPGGRTEAFF | TGTGCCATCAGCCCCGGGGGGCGGACTGAAGCTTTCTTT
TRBJ1-1 | TRBD1 | TRBV6-1 | many | CASIRDRGENTEAFF | TGTGCCAGCATCAGGGACAGAGGGGAGAACACTGAAGCTTTCTTT
TRBJ1-1 | TRBD1 | TRBV20-1 | many | CSARDLDRGGNTEAFF | TGCAGTGCTAGAGATCTCGACAGGGGAGGGAACACTGAAGCTTTCTTT
TRBJ2-1 | TRBD1 | TRBV9 | few | CASSPRDSPYNEQFF | TGTGCCAGCAGCCCCCGGGACAGTCCATACAATGAGCAGTTCTTC
TRBJ1-2 | - | TRBV7-2 | many | CASSTQGLNYGYTF | TGTGCCAGCAGCACGCAGGGGTTAAACTATGGCTACACCTTC
TRBJ2-2 | - | TRBV7-3 | many | CASSLNPTRWSGELFF | TGTGCCAGCAGCTTAAACCCGACACGGTGGAGCGGGGAGCTGTTTTTT
TRBJ1-4 | TRBD1 | TRBV12-3/TRBV12-4 | many | CASSPTGLEGEKLFF | TGTGCCAGCAGCCCGACAGGGCTTGAGGGTGAAAAACTGTTTTTT
TRBJ2-1 | TRBD2 | TRBV20-1 | - | CSASSGGIMKQFF | TGCAGTGCTTCTAGCGGGGGGATCATGAAGCAGTTCTTC
TRBJ2-5 | - | TRBV7-2 | many | CASSLSRAQETQYF | TGTGCCAGCAGCCTATCTAGGGCACAAGAGACCCAGTACTTC
TRBJ2-7 | - | TRBV7-8 | many | CASSLWTEGGYEQYF | TGTGCCAGCAGCTTATGGACAGAAGGGGGCTACGAGCAGTACTTC
TRBJ2-5 | TRBD2 | TRBV12-3/TRBV12-4 | few | CASSPTSGGAETQYF | TGTGCCAGCAGTCCGACTAGCGGGGGCGCGGAGACCCAGTACTTC
TRBJ1-4 | TRBD1 | TRBV7-6 | few | CASSLYRQGAGEKLFF | TGTGCCAGCAGCTTATATAGACAGGGGGCAGGTGAAAAACTGTTTTTT
TRBJ2-5 | - | TRBV24-1 | - | CATSDTGAEETQYF | TGTGCCACCAGTGACACGGGGGCCGAAGAGACCCAGTACTTC
TRBJ2-3 | TRBD2 | TRBV20-1 | - | CSASPSGGAGDTQYF | TGCAGTGCTAGCCCTAGCGGGGGGGCTGGTGATACGCAGTATTTT
TRBJ1-2 | TRBD1 | TRBV6-1 | few | CASSRVGGQGIYGYTF | TGTGCCAGCAGTCGAGTAGGGGGACAGGGGATCTATGGCTACACCTTC
TRBJ1-4 | - | TRBV28 | - | CASQNGGNEKLFF | TGTGCCAGTCAAAATGGCGGGAATGAAAAACTGTTTTTT
TRBJ1-1 | - | TRBV20-1 | few | CSAREPPGNTEAFF | TGCAGTGCTAGAGAGCCCCCAGGGAACACTGAAGCTTTCTTT
TRBJ1-2 | TRBD1 | TRBV28 | few | CASGTGLYGYTF | TGTGCCTCCGGGACAGGGCTCTATGGCTACACCTTC
TRBJ2-1 | - | TRBV12-3/TRBV12-4 | many | CASSFSSREQFF | TGTGCCAGCAGTTTCTCGAGTCGTGAGCAGTTCTTC
TRBJ2-5 | TRBD1 | TRBV7-9 | many | CASSPRRTGGLDGETQYF | TGTGCCAGCAGTCCCCGCCGGACAGGGGGCTTGGATGGGGAGACCCAGTACTTC
TRBJ2-5 | TRBD2 | TRBV11-1 | many | CASSLSRTGGIRETQYF | TGTGCCAGCAGCTTATCCCGGACGGGAGGTATTAGAGAGACCCAGTACTTC
TRBJ2-3 | TRBD2 | TRBV12-3/TRBV12-4 | many | CASSRGLAGGDADTQYF | TGTGCCAGCAGCCGAGGACTAGCGGGGGGTGATGCAGATACGCAGTATTTT
TRBJ2-5 | TRBD2 | TRBV27 | - | CASSLSGTILGGETQYF | TGTGCCAGCAGTTTAAGCGGGACGATACTAGGAGGGGAGACCCAGTACTTC
TRBJ1-1 | TRBD1 | TRBV3-1 | - | CASSQDQGTGETEAFF | TGTGCCAGCAGCCAAGATCAGGGGACAGGTGAGACTGAAGCTTTCTTT
TRBJ2-7 | - | TRBV18 | many | CASSPASSYEQYF | TGTGCCAGCAGCCCGGCCAGCTCCTACGAGCAGTACTTC
TRBJ2-2 | - | TRBV5-5 | few | CASSFGRPSLGELFF | TGTGCCAGCAGCTTCGGGCGTCCGAGTTTGGGGGAGCTGTTTTTT
TRBJ1-5 | - | TRBV20-1 | many | CSASTTGSLNQPQHF | TGCAGTGCTAGCACGACAGGTTCCCTCAATCAGCCCCAGCATTTT
TRBJ2-5 | - | TRBV20-1 | few | CSARDVSAGRQETQYF | TGCAGTGCTAGAGATGTATCCGCGGGGAGGCAAGAGACCCAGTACTTC